The T cell receptor (beta chain) described here comes from a study of vaccination and CD4 T cells after COVID-19. The V end lost 3 bases, the J end lost 2 bases, and 11 bases lay between the germline ends. This CDR3 is built from 15 residues. CDR1 LNHDA and CDR2 SQIVND come from the germline V gene (reference sequence). The Oncomine TCR Beta short-read assay was applied to DNA of cultured CD4+ T cells. TCRdb re-derived calls from the PCR reads in MiXCR, one entry per CDR3 protein. This repertoire shows 20,000 to 25,000 distinct CDR3 sequences, around 60% found once; its top ten account for 10% to 15%. To note about this clonotype: Its target is unknown.

The treatment is: approximately 9-day PBMC culture with coronavirus spike peptide pools or control peptides (ViraFEST assay). The chain is built from TRBV19 and TRBJ1-3; no clear D. This clonotype originated in a human donor who received a COVID-19 vaccine. This sample comprised CD4+ T cells from blood, cultured in vitro, obtained after SARS-CoV-2 vaccination. CDR3 protein: CASSIYGITGNTIYF. The CDR3 nucleotides are TGTGCCAGTAGTATTTACGGGATAACTGGAAACACCATATATTTT.